The entry below gives a single TCR beta chain sequence along with its context. Produced via immunoSEQ multiplex PCR; TCRdb's table is partial and in-frame only. Of 250,000 to 300,000 clones in the sample, approximately 88% were seen once. This entry comes from a study of blood T cell repertoires in COVID-19. For the study at large: Donors in the United States, Italy and Spain gave samples during acute or convalescent COVID-19. The cDNA or gDNA used as material had been derived from T cells, B-cell-depleted T cells, or PBMCs.

The sequencing input was peripheral blood. This TCR derives from a woman in her twenties or thirties who had recovered from COVID-19.

The CDR3 sequence is CASSQALAGGYNEQFF. The CDR3 DNA reads TGCGCCAGCAGCCAAGCACTAGCGGGGGGCTACAATGAGCAGTTCTTC. The rearrangement uses TRBV4-1 and TRBJ2-1; 12 bases fit TRBD2. V was clipped by 1 base and J by 3 bases; unmatched bases: 1. The CDR3 is 16 amino acids. From germline, CDR1 is MGHRA and CDR2 YSYEKL.